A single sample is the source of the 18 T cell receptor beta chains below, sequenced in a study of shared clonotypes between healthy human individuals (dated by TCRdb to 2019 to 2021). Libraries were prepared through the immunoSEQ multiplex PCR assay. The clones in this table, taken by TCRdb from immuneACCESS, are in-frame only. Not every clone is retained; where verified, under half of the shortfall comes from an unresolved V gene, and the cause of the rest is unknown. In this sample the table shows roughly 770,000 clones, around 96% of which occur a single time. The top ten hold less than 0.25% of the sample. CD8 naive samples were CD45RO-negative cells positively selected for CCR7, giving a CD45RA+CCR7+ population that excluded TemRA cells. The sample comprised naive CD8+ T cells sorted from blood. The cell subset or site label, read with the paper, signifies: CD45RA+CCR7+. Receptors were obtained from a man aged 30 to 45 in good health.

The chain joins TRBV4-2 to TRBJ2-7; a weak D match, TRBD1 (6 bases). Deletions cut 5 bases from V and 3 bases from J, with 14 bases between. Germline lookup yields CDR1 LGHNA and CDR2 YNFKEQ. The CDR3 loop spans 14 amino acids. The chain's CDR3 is CASSVRDKNYEQYF. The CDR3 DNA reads TGTGCCAGCAGCGTCCGGGACAAGAACTACGAGCAGTACTTC.

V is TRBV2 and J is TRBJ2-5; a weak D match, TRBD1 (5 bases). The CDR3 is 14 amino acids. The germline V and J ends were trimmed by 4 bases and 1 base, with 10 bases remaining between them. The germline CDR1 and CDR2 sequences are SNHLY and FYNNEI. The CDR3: CASSADSSQETQYF. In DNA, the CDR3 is TGTGCCAGCAGTGCCGACAGTTCCCAAGAGACCCAGTACTTC.

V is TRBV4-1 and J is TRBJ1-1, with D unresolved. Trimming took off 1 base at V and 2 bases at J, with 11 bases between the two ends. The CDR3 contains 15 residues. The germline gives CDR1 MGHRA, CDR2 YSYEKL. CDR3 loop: CASSQGRFSNTEAFF. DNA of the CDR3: TGCGCCAGCAGCCAAGGTCGGTTTAGTAACACTGAAGCTTTCTTT.

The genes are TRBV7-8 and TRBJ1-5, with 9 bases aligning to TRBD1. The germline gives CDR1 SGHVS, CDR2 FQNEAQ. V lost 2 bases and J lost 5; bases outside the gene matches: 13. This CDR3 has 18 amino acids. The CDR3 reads CASSLLTPGQGLHQPQHF. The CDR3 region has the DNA TGTGCCAGCAGCTTATTGACCCCGGGACAGGGATTACATCAGCCCCAGCATTTT.

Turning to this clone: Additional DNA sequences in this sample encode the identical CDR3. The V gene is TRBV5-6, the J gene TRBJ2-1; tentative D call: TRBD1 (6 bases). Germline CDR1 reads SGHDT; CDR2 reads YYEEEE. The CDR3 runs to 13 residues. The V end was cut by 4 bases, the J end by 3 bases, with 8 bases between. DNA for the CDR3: TGTGCCAGCAGCGAGGACAGCTACAATGAGCAGTTCTTC. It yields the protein CASSEDSYNEQFF.

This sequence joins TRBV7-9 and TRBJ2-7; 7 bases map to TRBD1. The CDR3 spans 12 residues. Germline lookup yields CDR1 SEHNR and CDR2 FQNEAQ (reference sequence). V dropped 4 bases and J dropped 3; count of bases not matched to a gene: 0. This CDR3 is CASSWDSYEQYF. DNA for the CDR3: TGTGCCAGCAGCTGGGACAGCTACGAGCAGTACTTC.

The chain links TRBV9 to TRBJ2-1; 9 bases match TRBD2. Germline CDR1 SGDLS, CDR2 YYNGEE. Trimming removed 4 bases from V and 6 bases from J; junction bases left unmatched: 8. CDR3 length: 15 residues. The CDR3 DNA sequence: TGTGCCAGCAGCACTGGACTAGCGCCAGCCAATGAGCAGTTCTTC. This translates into CASSTGLAPANEQFF.

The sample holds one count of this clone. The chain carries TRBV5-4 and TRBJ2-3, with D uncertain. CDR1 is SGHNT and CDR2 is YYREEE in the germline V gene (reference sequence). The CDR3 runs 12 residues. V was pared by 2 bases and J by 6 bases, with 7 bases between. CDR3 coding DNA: TGTGCCAGCAGCTTACAGCCTGATACGCAGTATTTT. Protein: CASSLQPDTQYF. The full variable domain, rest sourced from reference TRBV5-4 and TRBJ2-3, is ETGVTQSPTHLIKTRGQQVTLRCSSQSGHNTVSWYQQALGQGPQFIFQYYREEENGRGNFPPRFSGLQFPNYSSELNVNALELDDSALYLCASSLQPDTQYFGPGTRLTVL.

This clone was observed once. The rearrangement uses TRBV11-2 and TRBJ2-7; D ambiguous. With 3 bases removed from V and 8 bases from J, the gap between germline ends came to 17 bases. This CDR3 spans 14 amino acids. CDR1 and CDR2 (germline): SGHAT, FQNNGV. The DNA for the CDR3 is TGTGCCAGCAGCTTTGGTTCAGGCCAGTTCCAGCAGTACTTC. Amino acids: CASSFGSGQFQQYF.

The CDR3 spells CASSQWPGQPYNEQFF. CDR3 DNA sequence: TGTGCCAGCAGCCAATGGCCGGGACAACCTTACAATGAGCAGTTCTTC. V usage is TRBV14 and J usage is TRBJ2-1, with D possibly being TRBD1 (6 bases). This CDR3 spans 16 amino acids. Trimming removed 2 bases from V and 4 bases from J, with 15 bases in between. Germline CDR1 is SGHDN and CDR2 is FVKESK. Full variable domain (outside the CDR3, taken from reference TRBV14 and TRBJ2-1): EAGVTQFPSHSVIEKGQTVTLRCDPISGHDNLYWYRRVMGKEIKFLLHFVKESKQDESGMPNNRFLAERTGGTYSTLKVQPAELEDSGVYFCASSQWPGQPYNEQFFGPGTRLTVL.

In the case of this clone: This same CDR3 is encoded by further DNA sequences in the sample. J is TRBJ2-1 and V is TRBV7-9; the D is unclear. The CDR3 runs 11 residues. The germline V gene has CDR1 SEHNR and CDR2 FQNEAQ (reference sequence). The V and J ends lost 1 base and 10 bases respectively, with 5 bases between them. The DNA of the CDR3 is TGTGCCAGCAGCTTAGGGGGAGAGCAGTTCTTC. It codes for CASSLGGEQFF.

CDR3 DNA sequence: TGCGCCAGCAGCCAAGAACTCCCTTGGGGCACAGATACGCAGTATTTT. Translated: CASSQELPWGTDTQYF. V usage is TRBV4-3 and J usage is TRBJ2-3; D call uncertain. The V gene's germline CDR1 is LGHNA and CDR2 YSLEER. This CDR3 region has 16 residues. V shed 0 bases and J shed 1 base, with 11 bases lying between them.

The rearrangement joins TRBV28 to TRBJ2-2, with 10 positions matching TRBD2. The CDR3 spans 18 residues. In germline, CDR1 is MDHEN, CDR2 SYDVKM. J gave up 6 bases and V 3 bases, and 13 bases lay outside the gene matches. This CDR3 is CASSFRVGASGSPGELFF. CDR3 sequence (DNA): TGTGCCAGCAGTTTCCGGGTTGGGGCTAGCGGGAGCCCCGGGGAGCTGTTTTTT.

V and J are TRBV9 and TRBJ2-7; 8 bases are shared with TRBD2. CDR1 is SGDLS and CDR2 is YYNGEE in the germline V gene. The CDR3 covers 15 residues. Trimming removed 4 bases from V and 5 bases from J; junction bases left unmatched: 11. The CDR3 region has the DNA TGTGCCAGCAGCTTATCGGGAGGGCCTTTTGACGAGCAGTACTTC. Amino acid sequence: CASSLSGGPFDEQYF.

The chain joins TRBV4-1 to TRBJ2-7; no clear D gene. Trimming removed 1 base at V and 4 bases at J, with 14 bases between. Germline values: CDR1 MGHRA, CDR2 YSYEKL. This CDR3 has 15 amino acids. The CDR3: CASSQAPFQVYEQYF. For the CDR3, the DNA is TGCGCCAGCAGCCAAGCCCCCTTCCAGGTGTACGAGCAGTACTTC.

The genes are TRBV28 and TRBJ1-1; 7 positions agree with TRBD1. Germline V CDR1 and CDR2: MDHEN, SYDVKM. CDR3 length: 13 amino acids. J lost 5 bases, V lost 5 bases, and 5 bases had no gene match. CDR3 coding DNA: TGTGCCAGCAGTACAGGGGCGGGGACTGAAGCTTTCTTT. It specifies CASSTGAGTEAFF.

CDR3 nucleotides: TGTGCCAGCAGTTACTCGACCGGTGAGCAGTACTTC. This gives the protein CASSYSTGEQYF. This chain joins TRBV6-5 and TRBJ2-7; D call uncertain. V was shortened by 0 bases and J by 7 bases, with 7 bases between the two germline ends. The CDR3 runs 12 residues. Germline CDR1 reads MNHEY; CDR2 reads SVGAGI.

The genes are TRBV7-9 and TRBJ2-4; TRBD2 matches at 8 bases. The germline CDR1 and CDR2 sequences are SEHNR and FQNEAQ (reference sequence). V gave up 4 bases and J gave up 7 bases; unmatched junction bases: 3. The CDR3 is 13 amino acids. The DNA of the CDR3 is TGTGCCAGCAGCTCCCAGCGGGGGAACATTCAGTACTTC. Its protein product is CASSSQRGNIQYF.